Listed below are T cell receptor beta chains from one sample, sequenced in a study of cytomegalovirus exposure and HLA in healthy donors. Method: immunoSEQ multiplex PCR; TCRdb's copy keeps in-frame clones and lacks some. Here the sample spans more than 100,000 clones, more than 70% being singletons. Sample: PBMCs. All receptors come from a man in his fifties or sixties in good health and CMV-seropositive. CDR3s include the opening cysteine and the closing phenylalanine or tryptophan. Clone size is shown for a subset of rows, as once, few, many or a class of expanded clone.

TRBV5-1	-	TRBJ2-5	CASSKGLAVRETQYF
TRBV2	-	TRBJ2-2	CASRGILGRPQTGELFF
TRBV5-1	-	TRBJ2-3	CASSPLRDFSTDTQYF
TRBV15	-	TRBJ1-1	CATRLGSLTEAFF
TRBV19	-	TRBJ2-5	CASSIRATSGSGETQYF
TRBV7-2	-	TRBJ2-3	CASSLGRGATDTQYF
TRBV16	-	TRBJ1-1	CASSQQGNTEAFF
TRBV5-6	-	TRBJ1-5	CASSLVGQPNQPQHF
TRBV2	-	TRBJ2-2	CASVMEGAGTGELFF
TRBV6-5	few	-	CASRGGGGEDEQYF
TRBV4-1	-	TRBJ2-2	CASSQSGLAGLGTGELFF
TRBV2	-	TRBJ2-2	CASRTKGTGGTGELFF
TRBV7-9	-	TRBJ1-1	CSSSFPGPEAFF
TRBV7-9	-	TRBJ2-5	CASSFWTSGIRETQYF
TRBV11-1	-	TRBJ2-2	CASSLGGGTGSTTGELFF
TRBV9	-	TRBJ2-1	CASSVSGLAEEQFF
TRBV7-9	once	TRBJ2-1	CASSLGRKGALNEQFF
TRBV5-1	-	TRBJ1-2	CASSLGGGLTDYGYTF